This T cell receptor (beta chain) was found in a study of CD8+ T cells in alopecia areata. Germline CDR1 SGHDT, CDR2 YYEEEE. The length of the CDR3 is 13 residues. Trimming removed 4 bases at V and 5 bases at J, with 13 bases between. Treatment given: oral pan-JAK inhibitor, 5-10 mg twice daily. It was from alopecia areata patients that lesional scalp punch biopsies and peripheral blood were collected. In each case, RNA was isolated and then reverse transcribed into cDNA as the sequencing template. Generated by immunoSEQ multiplex PCR, the TCRdb table keeps only in-frame clones and is missing some. The sample shows 190,000 or so clones, over 45% of them seen only once. This clone was seen more than once but under ten times.

This material consisted of CD4+ T cells sorted from blood, taken at week 24, from a patient treated with tofacitinib. This chain links TRBV5-6 with TRBJ2-7; D is unclear. The receptor comes from a human donor with alopecia areata. The CDR3 DNA follows: TGTGCCAGCAGCGATGAATACAACGACGAGCAGTACTTC. Encoded protein: CASSDEYNDEQYF.